This T cell receptor (beta chain) was obtained from a study of PD-L1 blockade in urothelial cancer. The data were produced by immunoSEQ multiplex PCR, yet TCRdb's version contains in-frame clones alone and is incomplete. The sample has 40,000 to 45,000 clones, more than 70% seen once. For this clone: Its target is unknown.

Study results and caveats: Pretreatment TCR clonality in blood, when below the median, was predictive of better survival. In blood at 3 weeks, tumor-associated clones expanded more among patients with durable benefit.

CDR1 KGHSH and CDR2 LQKENI come from the germline V gene. Losses at the gene ends were 3 bases for V and 3 bases for J; bases not matched to a gene: 15. This CDR3 contains 18 residues. This specimen was PBMCs, taken around atezolizumab (anti-PD-L1) treatment. This TCR derives from a woman in her fifties or sixties with urothelial cancer. V is TRBV18 and J is TRBJ2-7, with 9 bases matching TRBD2. In DNA, the CDR3 is TGTGCCAGCTCACCGAGGGGGGCTAGCGGGGCCCAACTCTACGAGCAGTACTTC. This translates into CASSPRGASGAQLYEQYF.